This T cell receptor beta chain was recorded in a study of T cells in severe cutaneous drug reactions. TCR subtype-specific primers in iRepertoire multiplex PCR prepared libraries for bulk and single-cell sequencing. TCRdb re-called the multiplex PCR reads and gives one entry per CDR3 protein, without DNA. This sample's table has 2,200 or so distinct CDR3 sequences. Sequenced patients had Stevens-Johnson syndrome or toxic epidermal necrolysis caused by carbamazepine. The sequence derives from a human donor with Stevens-Johnson syndrome, a severe cutaneous drug reaction. Sequencing input: PBMCs.

The CDR3 reads CASSIRTTDTQYF. The V and J genes are TRBV19 and TRBJ2-3. The CDR3 consists of 13 residues. Looked up from germline, CDR1 is LNHDA and CDR2 is SQIVND (reference sequence).